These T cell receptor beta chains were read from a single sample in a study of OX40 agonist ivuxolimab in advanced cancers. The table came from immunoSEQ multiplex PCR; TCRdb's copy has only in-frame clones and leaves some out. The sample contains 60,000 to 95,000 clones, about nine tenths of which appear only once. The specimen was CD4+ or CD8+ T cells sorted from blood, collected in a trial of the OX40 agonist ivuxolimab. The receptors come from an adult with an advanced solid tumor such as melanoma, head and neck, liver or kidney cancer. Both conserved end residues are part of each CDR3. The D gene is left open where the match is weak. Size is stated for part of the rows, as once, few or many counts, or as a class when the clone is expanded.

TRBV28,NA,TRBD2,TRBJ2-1,TGTGCCAGCACCGAAAAAGGACTAGCGGGAGAGAGCTCCTACAATGAGCAGTTCTTC,CASTEKGLAGESSYNEQFF
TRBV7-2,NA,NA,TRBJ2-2,TGTGCCAGCAGCTTACAGGGCCTGAACACCGGGGAGCTGTTTTTT,CASSLQGLNTGELFF
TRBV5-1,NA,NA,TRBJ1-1,TGCGCCAGCAGCTTGGAGGGACACACTACCGAAGCTTTCTTT,CASSLEGHTTEAFF
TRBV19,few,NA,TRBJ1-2,TGTGCCAGTAGTATCGAAGACGGCTATGGCTACACCTTC,CASSIEDGYGYTF
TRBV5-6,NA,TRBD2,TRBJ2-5,TGTGCCAGCAGCTTCCTGGGGGGGTACGAGACCCAGTACTTC,CASSFLGGYETQYF
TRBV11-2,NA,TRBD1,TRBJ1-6,TGTGCCAGCAGCTTATTTCGGACAGGGGCGGATTCACCCCTCCACTTT,CASSLFRTGADSPLHF
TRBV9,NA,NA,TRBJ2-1,TGTGCCAGCAGCGTAGATAGGGACCCCAGAGGGCAGTTCTTC,CASSVDRDPRGQFF
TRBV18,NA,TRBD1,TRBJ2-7,TGTGCCAGCTCACCATACCCGGGACAGAACGAGCAGTACTTC,CASSPYPGQNEQYF
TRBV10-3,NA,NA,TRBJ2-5,TGTGCCATCAGTGATCGAGGGTCCAAGACCCAGTACTTC,CAISDRGSKTQYF
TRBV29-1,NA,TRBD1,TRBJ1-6,TGCAGCGTTGCTAGTGACAGGGGTTCACCCCTCCACTTT,CSVASDRGSPLHF
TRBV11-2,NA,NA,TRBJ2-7,TGTGCCAGCAGCTTAGTTGTTTCTGGGCAGTACTTC,CASSLVVSGQYF
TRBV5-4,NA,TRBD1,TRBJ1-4,TGTGCCAGCAGCTTGGATTGGCAGGGGGGTAATGAAAAACTGTTTTTT,CASSLDWQGGNEKLFF
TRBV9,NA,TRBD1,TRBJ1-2,TGTGCCAGCAGCGGTACAGGACAGGGGGTTTCTGGCTACACCTTC,CASSGTGQGVSGYTF
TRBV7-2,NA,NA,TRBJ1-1,TGTGCCAGCAGCTTCGCGGGGGCCTCGAACACTGAAGCTTTCTTT,CASSFAGASNTEAFF
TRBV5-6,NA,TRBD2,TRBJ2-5,TGTGCCAGCAGCTTGGAAAAGGGAGGGTATGGCCAGTACTTC,CASSLEKGGYGQYF
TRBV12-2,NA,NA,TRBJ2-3,TGTGCAAGTCGCTTCACCGATTCCCCATGCACAGATACGCAGTATTTT,CASRFTDSPCTDTQYF
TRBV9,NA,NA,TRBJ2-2,TGTGCCAGCAGCCCCCGGTCATTTAACACCGGGGAGCTGTTTTTT,CASSPRSFNTGELFF
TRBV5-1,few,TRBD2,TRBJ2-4,TGCGCCAGCAGCTTAGGACTAGCGGGGGGGTGGAACATTCAGTACTTC,CASSLGLAGGWNIQYF
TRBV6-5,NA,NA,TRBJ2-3,TGTGCCAGCAGTTTCCAACAGGCCACAGATACGCAGTATTTT,CASSFQQATDTQYF
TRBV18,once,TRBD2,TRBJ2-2,TGTGCCAGCTCACCAAGGCTAGCGGGAGTCACCGGGGAGCTGTTTTTT,CASSPRLAGVTGELFF
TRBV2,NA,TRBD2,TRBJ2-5,TGTGCCAGCAGTGGAGGACTAGCGGGGAGGAAAGAGACCCAGTACTTC,CASSGGLAGRKETQYF
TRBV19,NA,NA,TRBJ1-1,TGTGCCAGTAGTATAGGGCGCAGGTCTTTTGAAGCTTTCTTT,CASSIGRRSFEAFF
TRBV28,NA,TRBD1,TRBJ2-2,TGTGCCAGCAGTTTGGCAGGGGGCGCGGGCACCGGGGAGCTGTTTTTT,CASSLAGGAGTGELFF
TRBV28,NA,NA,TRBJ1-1,TGTGCCAGCAGAACCGACAGGCGCGCCACTGAAGCTTTCTTT,CASRTDRRATEAFF
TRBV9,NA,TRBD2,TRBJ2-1,TGTGCCAGCAGCGTAGAAGGGACTAGAGGCAATGAGCAGTTCTTC,CASSVEGTRGNEQFF
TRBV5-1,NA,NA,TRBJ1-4,TGCGCCAGCAGCTTGGGAAGTACAACTAATGAAAAACTGTTTTTT,CASSLGSTTNEKLFF
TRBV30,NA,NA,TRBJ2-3,TGTGCCTGGAGGCCCCCTTGGGGCCCCACAGATACGCAGTATTTT,CAWRPPWGPTDTQYF
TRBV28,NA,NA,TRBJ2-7,TGTGCCAGCAGTTCCCCATCGGGGGTAGCCTACGAGCAGTACTTC,CASSSPSGVAYEQYF
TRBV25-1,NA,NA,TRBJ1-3,TGTGCCAGCAGTGTAACAGGGGGAAACACCATATATTTT,CASSVTGGNTIYF
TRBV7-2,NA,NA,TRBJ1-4,TGTGCCAGCAGCTACAACCCAGGTGAAAAACTGTTTTTT,CASSYNPGEKLFF
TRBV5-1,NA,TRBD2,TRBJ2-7,TGCGCCAGCAGCTTCACAGCGGGAGGGTCCTACGAGCAGTACTTC,CASSFTAGGSYEQYF
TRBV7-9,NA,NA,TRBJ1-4,TGTGCCAGCAGCTCCTTGGACATCGGACCTGGCGAAAAACTGTTTTTT,CASSSLDIGPGEKLFF
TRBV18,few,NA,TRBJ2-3,TGTGCCAGCTCATCCCAGTTCACAGATACGCAGTATTTT,CASSSQFTDTQYF
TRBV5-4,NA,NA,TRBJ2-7,TGTGCCACCTCGGACAGCCTCCTTTTCGGGCGAAGTGAGCAGTACTTC,CATSDSLLFGRSEQYF
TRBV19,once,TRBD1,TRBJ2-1,TGTGCCAGTAGTATTACCGGGACAGGGGGCGCCCCCTTTTTGAATGAGCAGTTCTTC,CASSITGTGGAPFLNEQFF
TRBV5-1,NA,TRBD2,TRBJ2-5,TGCGCCAGCAGCTTGTTACTAGCGGCCCAGGTGGGGAAGACCCAGTACTTC,CASSLLLAAQVGKTQYF
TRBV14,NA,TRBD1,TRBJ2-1,TGTGCCAGCAGCGGGGGACAGGGTCCTTACAATGAGCAGTTCTTC,CASSGGQGPYNEQFF
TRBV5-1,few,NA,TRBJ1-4,TGCGCCAGCGCCCCCCTAGGGGCAGCCTCTAATGAAAAACTGTTTTTT,CASAPLGAASNEKLFF
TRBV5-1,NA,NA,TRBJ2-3,TGCGCCAGCAGCTTGAGAAGCACAGATACGCAGTATTTT,CASSLRSTDTQYF